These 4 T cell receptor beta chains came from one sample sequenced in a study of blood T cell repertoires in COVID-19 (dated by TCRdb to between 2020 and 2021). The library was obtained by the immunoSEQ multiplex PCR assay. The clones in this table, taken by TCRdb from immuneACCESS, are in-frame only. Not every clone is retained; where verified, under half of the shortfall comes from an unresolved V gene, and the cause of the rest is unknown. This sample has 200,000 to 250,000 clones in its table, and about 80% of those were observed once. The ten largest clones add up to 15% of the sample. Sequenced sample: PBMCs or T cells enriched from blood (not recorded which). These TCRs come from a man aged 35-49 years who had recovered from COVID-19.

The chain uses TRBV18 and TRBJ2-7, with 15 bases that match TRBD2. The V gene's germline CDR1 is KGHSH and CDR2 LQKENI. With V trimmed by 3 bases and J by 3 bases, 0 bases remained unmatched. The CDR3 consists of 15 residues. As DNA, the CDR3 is TGTGCCAGCTCACCGGGACTAGCGGGGGGCTACGAGCAGTACTTC. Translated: CASSPGLAGGYEQYF.

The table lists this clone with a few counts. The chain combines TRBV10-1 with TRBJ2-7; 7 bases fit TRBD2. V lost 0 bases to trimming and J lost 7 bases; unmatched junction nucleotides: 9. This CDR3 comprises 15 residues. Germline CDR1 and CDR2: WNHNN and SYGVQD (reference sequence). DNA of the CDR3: TGCGCCAGCAGTGAGTCGGGGAGGGCGCGGAGTGAGCAGTACTTC. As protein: CASSESGRARSEQYF.

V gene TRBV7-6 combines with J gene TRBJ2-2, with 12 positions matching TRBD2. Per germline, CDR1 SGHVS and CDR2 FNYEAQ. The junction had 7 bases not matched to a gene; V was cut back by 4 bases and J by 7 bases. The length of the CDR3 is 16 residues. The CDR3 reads CASSSSGRAWGGELFF. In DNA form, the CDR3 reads TGTGCCAGCAGCTCTAGCGGGAGGGCCTGGGGCGGGGAGCTGTTTTTT. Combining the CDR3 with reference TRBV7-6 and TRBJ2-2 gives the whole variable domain GAGVSQSPRYKVTKRGQDVALRCDPISGHVSLYWYRQALGQGPEFLTYFNYEAQQDKSGLPNDRFSAERPEGSISTLTIQRTEQRDSAMYRCASSSSGRAWGGELFFGEGSRLTVL.

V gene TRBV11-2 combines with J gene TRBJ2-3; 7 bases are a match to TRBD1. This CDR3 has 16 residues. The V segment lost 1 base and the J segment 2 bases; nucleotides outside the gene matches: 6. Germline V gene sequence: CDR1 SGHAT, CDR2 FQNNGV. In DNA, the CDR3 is TGTGCCAGCAGCTTAGGGGACAGAAAGACCACAGATACGCAGTATTTT. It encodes CASSLGDRKTTDTQYF.